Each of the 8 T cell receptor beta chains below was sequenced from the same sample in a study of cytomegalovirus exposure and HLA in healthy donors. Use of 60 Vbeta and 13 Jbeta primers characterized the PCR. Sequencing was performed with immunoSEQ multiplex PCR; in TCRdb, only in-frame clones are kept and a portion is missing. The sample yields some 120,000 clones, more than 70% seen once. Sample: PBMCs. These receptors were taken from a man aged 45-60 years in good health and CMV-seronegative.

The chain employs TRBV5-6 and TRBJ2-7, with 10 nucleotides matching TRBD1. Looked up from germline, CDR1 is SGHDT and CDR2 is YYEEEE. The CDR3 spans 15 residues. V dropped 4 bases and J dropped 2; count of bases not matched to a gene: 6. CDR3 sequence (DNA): TGTGCCAGCAGCCCCCCCGGGACAGGGGCCTACGAGCAGTACTTC. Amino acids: CASSPPGTGAYEQYF.

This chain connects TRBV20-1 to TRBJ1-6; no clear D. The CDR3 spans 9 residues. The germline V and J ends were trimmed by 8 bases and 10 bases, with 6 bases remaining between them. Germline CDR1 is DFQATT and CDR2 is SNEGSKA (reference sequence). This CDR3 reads CSTRSPLHF. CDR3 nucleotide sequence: TGCAGTACAAGATCACCCCTCCACTTT.

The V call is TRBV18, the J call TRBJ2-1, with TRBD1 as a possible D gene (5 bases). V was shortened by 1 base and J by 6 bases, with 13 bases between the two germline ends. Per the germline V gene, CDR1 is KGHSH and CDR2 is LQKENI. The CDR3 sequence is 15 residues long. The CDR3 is CASSPLTRQGNEQFF. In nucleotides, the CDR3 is TGTGCCAGCTCACCACTGACTCGGCAGGGCAATGAGCAGTTCTTC.

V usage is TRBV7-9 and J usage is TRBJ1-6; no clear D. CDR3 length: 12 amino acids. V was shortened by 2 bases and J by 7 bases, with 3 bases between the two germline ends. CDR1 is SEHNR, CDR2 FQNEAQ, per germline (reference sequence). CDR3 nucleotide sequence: TGTGCCAGCAGCTTAATAAATTCACCCCTCCACTTT. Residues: CASSLINSPLHF.

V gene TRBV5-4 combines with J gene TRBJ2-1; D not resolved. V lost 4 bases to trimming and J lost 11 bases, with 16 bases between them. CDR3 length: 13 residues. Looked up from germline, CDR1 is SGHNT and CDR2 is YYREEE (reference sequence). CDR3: CASSPDTIEKQFF. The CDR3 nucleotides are TGTGCCAGCAGCCCAGACACAATTGAAAAGCAGTTCTTC.

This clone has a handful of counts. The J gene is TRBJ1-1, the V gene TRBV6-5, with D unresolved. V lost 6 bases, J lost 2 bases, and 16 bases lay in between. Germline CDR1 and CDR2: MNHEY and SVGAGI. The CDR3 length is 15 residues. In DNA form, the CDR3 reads TGTGCCAGCAGCCCATATCCCCAGGAAAACACTGAAGCTTTCTTT. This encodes CASSPYPQENTEAFF.

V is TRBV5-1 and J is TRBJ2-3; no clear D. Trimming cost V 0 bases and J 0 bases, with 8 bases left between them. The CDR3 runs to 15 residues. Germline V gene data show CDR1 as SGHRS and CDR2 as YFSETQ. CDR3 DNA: TGCGCCAGCAGCTTGGAGAGCCGTAGCACAGATACGCAGTATTTT. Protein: CASSLESRSTDTQYF.

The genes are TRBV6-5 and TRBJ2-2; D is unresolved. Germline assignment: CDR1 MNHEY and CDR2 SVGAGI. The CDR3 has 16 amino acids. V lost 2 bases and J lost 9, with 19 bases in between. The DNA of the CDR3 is TGTGCCAGCAGTTACCTAGATTTAGGAAGCGTACGGGAGCTGTTTTTT. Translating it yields CASSYLDLGSVRELFF.